Listed below are T cell receptor beta chains from one sample, sequenced in a study of blood T cell repertoires in COVID-19. TCRdb's copy holds only in-frame clones and misses some; the assay was immunoSEQ multiplex PCR. The sample lists 200,000 to 250,000 clones; over 80% were seen once. The sample comprised PBMCs or T cells enriched from blood (not recorded which). The source of these receptors is a middle-aged woman who had recovered from COVID-19. Each CDR3 is given with its conserved first and last residue. A D gene is named only where the DNA matches it firmly. Size tells how often a clone was seen (once, few, many) or the class of an expanded clone, and some rows leave it out.

d_call j_call v_call clone_size cdr3_nt cdr3_aa
- TRBJ2-3 TRBV19 - TGTGCCAGTAGTAATATAGCGGAAGGCACAGATACGCAGTATTTT CASSNIAEGTDTQYF
TRBD1 TRBJ1-2 TRBV19 - TGTGCCAGTAGTGCGGGGACAGGGGGATATGGCTACACCTTC CASSAGTGGYGYTF
TRBD1 TRBJ1-4 TRBV19 - TGTGCCAGTAGTTTCGGGACAGATAATGAAAAACTGTTTTTT CASSFGTDNEKLFF
TRBD1 TRBJ1-2 TRBV7-2 - TGTGCCAGCAGCTTAGCCCAGGGGGCTCGGGCTAACTATGGCTACACCTTC CASSLAQGARANYGYTF
- TRBJ1-1 TRBV2 - TGTGCCAGCAGTGAATACAGGTCCCTTCAAATGAACACTGAAGCTTTCTTT CASSEYRSLQMNTEAFF
TRBD1 TRBJ1-1 TRBV3-1/TRBV3-2 - TGTGCCAGCAGCCAAGTATGGACAGGGGAAGCTTTCTTT CASSQVWTGEAFF
TRBD2 TRBJ2-4 TRBV7-2 once TGTGCCAGCAGCTTTGGGTCTATTCGGGGGGACATTCAGTACTTC CASSFGSIRGDIQYF
TRBD1 TRBJ2-7 TRBV5-4 - TGTGCCAGCAGCCTGACAGGGGGCCCATCCTACGAGCAGTACTTC CASSLTGGPSYEQYF
- TRBJ2-6 TRBV29-1 - TGCAGCGTTGGGGCCCCCGGGGCCAACGTCCTGACTTTC CSVGAPGANVLTF
- TRBJ2-1 TRBV4-3 - TGCGCCAGCAGCCCCACCCGCTCGAGACCTATAGGGGATGAGCAGTTCTTC CASSPTRSRPIGDEQFF
- TRBJ1-1 TRBV7-9 few TGTGCCAGCAGCTTATTAGTTGAAGCTTTCTTT CASSLLVEAFF
- TRBJ1-4 TRBV3-1/TRBV3-2 few TGTGCCAGCAGCCTAGGACAGACTGCAACTAATGAAAAACTGTTTTTT CASSLGQTATNEKLFF
TRBD2 TRBJ2-1 TRBV10-1 - TGCGCCAGCAGTGACCTCGGGAGGGCCGGGGACAATGAGCAGTTCTTC CASSDLGRAGDNEQFF
- TRBJ1-5 TRBV27 - TGTGCCACACCTGTGCAGGCATACAATCAGCCCCAGCATTTT CATPVQAYNQPQHF
- TRBJ2-2 TRBV11-2 few TGTGCCAGCAGCTTGCAGCGGAACACCGGGGAGCTGTTTTTT CASSLQRNTGELFF
TRBD1 TRBJ1-6 TRBV5-8 - TGTGCCAGCAGCTTGGAGACAGGGGGGGGATCACCCCTCCACTTT CASSLETGGGSPLHF
TRBD1 TRBJ2-7 TRBV4-1 - TGCGCCAGCAGCCTAGGGACAGGGTCCTTCCACGAGCAGTACTTC CASSLGTGSFHEQYF
- TRBJ2-7 TRBV11-2 - TGTGCCAGCAGTCTACAGGTTGAATCCTACGAGCAGTACTTC CASSLQVESYEQYF
TRBD1 TRBJ2-7 TRBV3-1/TRBV3-2 - TGTGCCAGCAGCCAAGATGTGGCAGGGGGTGAGCAGTACTTC CASSQDVAGGEQYF
TRBD2 TRBJ2-3 TRBV3-1/TRBV3-2 - TGTGCCAGCAGCCACCTGACTAGCGGGAGCACAGATACGCAGTATTTT CASSHLTSGSTDTQYF
TRBD2 TRBJ2-3 TRBV7-2 few TGTGCCAGCAGCCCAGGCATTGGCGGGGGGGTCGGCACAGATACGCAGTATTTT CASSPGIGGGVGTDTQYF
- TRBJ1-6 TRBV19 - TGTGCCAGTAGTAATATCGGGATTGGTAATTCACCCCTCCACTTT CASSNIGIGNSPLHF
- TRBJ2-2 TRBV6-4 - TGTGCCAGCAGTGCAGGGAACACCGGGGAGCTGTTTTTT CASSAGNTGELFF
- TRBJ2-7 TRBV21-1 - TGTGCCAGCAGCAAAGAAACTCCATTCAGGGGCTACGAGCAGTACTTC CASSKETPFRGYEQYF
TRBD1 TRBJ2-7 TRBV7-9 few TGTGCCAGCACCGAGGGGGCAGTCGAGCAGTACTTC CASTEGAVEQYF
- TRBJ2-5 TRBV19 - TGTGCCAGTAGTACCAGGGGGCTAGCGGGAAGAGGTGGAGAGACCCAGTACTTC CASSTRGLAGRGGETQYF
- TRBJ2-2 TRBV29-1 - TGCAGCGTTGAAAAGCCAAGGAGAACCGGGGAGCTGTTTTTT CSVEKPRRTGELFF
TRBD2 TRBJ2-1 TRBV2 - TGTGCCAGCAGTACGGGACTAGATTTTGGGCAGTTCTTC CASSTGLDFGQFF
- TRBJ2-1 TRBV27 - TGTGCCAGCAGTTTAGGGAGGATGCCTTACAATGAGCAGTTCTTC CASSLGRMPYNEQFF
TRBD1 TRBJ2-5 TRBV5-4 - TGTGCCAGCAGCGGCGGGACAGGGAGAGGGGAGACCCAGTACTTC CASSGGTGRGETQYF
TRBD2 TRBJ2-3 TRBV13 - TGTGCCAGCAGCGCCTTAGCGGGAGCGGCCTCACCCGGCCGAAATACGCAGTATTTT CASSALAGAASPGRNTQYF
- TRBJ2-1 TRBV9 - TGTGCCAGCAGCCCTCAGTTTTCCAACAATGAGCAGTTCTTC CASSPQFSNNEQFF
TRBD1 TRBJ2-7 TRBV7-2 - TGTGCCAGCAGCCCGCGACAGGGCCCCTACGAGCAGTACTTC CASSPRQGPYEQYF
TRBD1 TRBJ1-6 TRBV27 - TGTGCCAGCAGTTTGGGGCAGGGGGATTCACCCCTCCACTTT CASSLGQGDSPLHF
TRBD2 TRBJ2-1 TRBV5-1 - TGCGCCAGCAGCTCGGAGGTGGGGCCGGGGGGTGAGCAGTTCTTC CASSSEVGPGGEQFF
TRBD1 TRBJ2-5 TRBV9 - TGTGCCAGCAGCGTAGGACAGGGTGGGCAAGAGACCCAGTACTTC CASSVGQGGQETQYF
- TRBJ2-3 TRBV12-3/TRBV12-4 - TGTGCCAGCTGCGAGGGTGTCGCTGATACGCAGTATTTT CASCEGVADTQYF
TRBD1 TRBJ2-7 TRBV19 few TGTGCCAGTAGTAGGACAGGGTCGGCGCAGTACTTC CASSRTGSAQYF
- TRBJ1-5 TRBV19 - TGTGCCAGTAGGGGGGACATCCCGGTGAGTCATTTT CASRGDIPVSHF
TRBD2 TRBJ2-1 TRBV20-1 - TGCAGTGCTAGTAGGGGCGGGAGGGGCACCTACAATGAGCAGTTCTTC CSASRGGRGTYNEQFF
- TRBJ2-4 TRBV30 - TGTGCCTGGAGTGCGTGGCGGTCCAACGTTGGGGCCAAAAACATTCAGTACTTC CAWSAWRSNVGAKNIQYF
- TRBJ2-7 TRBV30 few TGTGCCTGGGAAGGGGGAGCGGGAAGCTCCTACGAGCAGTACTTC CAWEGGAGSSYEQYF
TRBD1 TRBJ1-6 TRBV28 - TGTGCCAGCAGCCCTCGCAGGGGGCTATCACCCCTCCACTTT CASSPRRGLSPLHF
- TRBJ1-1 TRBV20-1 - TGCAGTGCCCCTGGGGCAGGCAAAGCTTTCTTT CSAPGAGKAFF
TRBD1 TRBJ2-2 TRBV6-6 - TGTGCCAGCAGCTATGGACAGGGCTATACCGGGGGGCTGTTTTTT CASSYGQGYTGGLFF
TRBD2 TRBJ2-1 TRBV28 - TGTGCCAGCAGCTCCTGGACTAGCGGGAGTAGGGATGAGCAGTTCTTC CASSSWTSGSRDEQFF
TRBD2 TRBJ2-3 TRBV4-2 - TGTGCCAGCAGCCAAGAGGGGGGGAGGGCCACAGATACGCAGTATTTT CASSQEGGRATDTQYF
TRBD2 TRBJ2-1 TRBV27 once TGTGCCAGCAGTTTAAGAGCGGGAGAAGTAAATGAGCAGTTCTTC CASSLRAGEVNEQFF
- TRBJ2-5 TRBV3-1/TRBV3-2 - TGTGCCAGCAGCCGATCACTCGGACAACAAGAGACCCAGTACTTC CASSRSLGQQETQYF
TRBD1 TRBJ1-1 TRBV30 - TGTGCCTGGAGGCGACAGGGTAACACTGAAGCTTTCTTT CAWRRQGNTEAFF
TRBD1 TRBJ2-7 TRBV18 - TGTGCCAGCTCCCAGTTCGACAGGGTAGGAGACGAGCAGTACTTC CASSQFDRVGDEQYF
TRBD1 TRBJ1-3 TRBV19 - TGTGCCAGTGGCGACAGGGCAGGGTCGTTCCTCGGAAACACCATATATTTT CASGDRAGSFLGNTIYF
- TRBJ2-7 TRBV15 - TGTGCCACCAGTAAAGAGAACGCGTACGAGCAGTACTTC CATSKENAYEQYF
TRBD1 TRBJ1-4 TRBV5-8 - TGTGCCAGCAGCCGACCGGGACAGGGGAATGAAAAACTGTTTTTT CASSRPGQGNEKLFF
- TRBJ1-2 TRBV13 - TGTGCCAGCAGCTTATCACAAAGGGGAAGGGGGATCTATGGCTACACCTTC CASSLSQRGRGIYGYTF